This T cell receptor beta chain was recovered during a study of response to subunit inactivated influenza vaccine. Trimming removed 0 bases at V and 1 base at J, with 8 bases between. This CDR3 spans 15 amino acids. This clonotype was picked up many times. Its antigen is not known. MiXCR, applied by TCRdb to the RT-PCR reads, yields one record per CDR3 protein. Of more than 400,000 distinct CDR3 sequences listed, approximately 10% were seen once; the top ten hold around 12%. Study-level points and caveats: The authors offered the suggestion that each seasonal influenza vaccination recruits few new T cells.

The receptor was isolated from a man in his forties or fifties who received an inactivated influenza vaccine. The specimen comprised PBMCs from blood, sampled 40 to 50 days after vaccination. The V gene is TRBV12-3 or TRBV12-4, the J gene TRBJ2-3; D uncertain. CDR3 coding DNA: TGTGCCAGCAGTTTAGCGGGTCTAGGCACAGATACGCAGTATTTT. Its translation is CASSLAGLGTDTQYF.